The 32 T cell receptor beta chains listed next were all sequenced from one sample in a study of cytomegalovirus exposure and HLA in healthy donors. PCR amplification relied on 60 Vbeta primers (plus 13 Jbeta primers). TCRdb keeps only in-frame clones here, not all; method: immunoSEQ multiplex PCR. The sample includes 110,000 to 150,000 clones, roughly 76% of them seen just once. The sample comprised PBMCs. The receptors stem from a female donor in good health and CMV-seronegative.

This chain links TRBV2 with TRBJ2-5; tentatively, D is TRBD1 (5 bases). Trimming left V 6 bases short and J 0 bases short, with 14 bases between. Germline values: CDR1 SNHLY, CDR2 FYNNEI. This CDR3 contains 15 residues. The CDR3 sequence: CASRQGTWDQETQYF. The CDR3 region has the DNA TGTGCCAGCAGGCAGGGTACTTGGGACCAAGAGACCCAGTACTTC.

The CDR3 protein is CASSWTGPTGELFF. The CDR3, as DNA: TGTGCCAGCAGCTGGACTGGACCCACCGGGGAGCTGTTTTTT. The chain uses TRBV27 and TRBJ2-2, with TRBD2 as a possible D gene (5 bases). Germline V gene lookup returns CDR1 MNHEY and CDR2 SMNVEV (reference sequence). V shed 6 bases and J shed 4 bases, with 12 bases lying between them. CDR3 size: 14 residues.

The rearrangement uses TRBV11-2 and TRBJ2-7; perhaps TRBD1 as D (5 bases). Germline V CDR1 and CDR2: SGHAT, FQNNGV. The CDR3 loop spans 13 amino acids. V lost 2 bases and J lost 2, with 7 bases in between. The CDR3 region has the DNA TGTGCCAGCAGCTTACAGACAGCCTACGAGCAGTACTTC. Translated, it gives CASSLQTAYEQYF.

This clone appeared a few times. The rearrangement joins TRBV27 to TRBJ2-3; D is undetermined. Germline CDR1 and CDR2: MNHEY and SMNVEV (reference sequence). The V end was cut by 8 bases, the J end by 3 bases, with 15 bases between. The CDR3 loop spans 14 amino acids. CDR3 DNA sequence: TGTGCCAGCGGCCCCCTCCGGGTAACAGATACGCAGTATTTT. Protein: CASGPLRVTDTQYF.

The rearrangement uses TRBV5-4 and TRBJ1-3; D might be TRBD1 (5 bases). In germline, CDR1 is SGHNT, CDR2 YYREEE (reference sequence). Deletions cut 4 bases from V and 0 bases from J, with 11 bases between. This CDR3 has 15 amino acids. CDR3: CASSLDTSSGNTIYF. The CDR3 DNA is TGTGCCAGCAGCCTGGACACAAGCTCTGGAAACACCATATATTTT.

The DNA for the CDR3 is TGCGCCAGCAGCTTGGCCGGTGGTCAGCCCCAGCATTTT. It codes for CASSLAGGQPQHF. This chain links TRBV5-1 with TRBJ1-5; D is uncertain. The germline V and J ends were trimmed by 0 bases and 6 bases, with 7 bases remaining between them. CDR1 and CDR2 from the germline V gene are SGHRS and YFSETQ. The CDR3 has 13 amino acids.

This clone was recorded once. This rearrangement joins TRBV7-9 to TRBJ2-5, with 7 positions matching TRBD1. Trimming cost V 4 bases and J 5 bases; bases outside gene matches: 4. Germline V CDR1 and CDR2: SEHNR, FQNEAQ (reference sequence). The CDR3 is made up of 13 amino acids. The CDR3 DNA sequence: TGTGCCAGCAGCTCCGGACAGGCGGAGACCCAGTACTTC. As protein: CASSSGQAETQYF. Supplemented by reference TRBV7-9 and TRBJ2-5, the full variable domain reads DTGVSQNPRHKITKRGQNVTFRCDPISEHNRLYWYRQTLGQGPEFLTYFQNEAQLEKSRLLSDRFSAERPKGSFSTLEIQRTEQGDSAMYLCASSSGQAETQYFGPGTRLLVL.

This chain connects TRBV19 to TRBJ1-2; TRBD1 aligns across 7 bases. The CDR3 consists of 16 residues. Germline CDR1 and CDR2: LNHDA and SQIVND (reference sequence). V gave up 8 bases and J gave up 1 base; unmatched junction bases: 13. DNA for the CDR3: TGTGCCAGTCATCCCAGGGGGGTACGGTTTAACTATGGCTACACCTTC. Protein product: CASHPRGVRFNYGYTF.

The chain uses TRBV4-1 and TRBJ2-2, with 7 bases fitting TRBD1. V was clipped by 0 bases and J by 4 bases; unmatched bases: 5. CDR3 length equals 16 residues. Per germline, CDR1 MGHRA and CDR2 YSYEKL. CDR3 protein: CASSQDDGTVTGELFF. The CDR3 nucleotides are TGCGCCAGCAGCCAAGATGATGGGACAGTCACCGGGGAGCTGTTTTTT.

V gene TRBV6-1 combines with J gene TRBJ1-2; 8 bases map to TRBD1. CDR1 and CDR2 (germline): MNHNS, SASEGT. Unmatched junction bases numbered 6, after V lost 2 bases and J lost 4 bases. This CDR3 comprises 15 residues. CDR3 coding DNA: TGTGCCAGCAGTGAACCCCCAGGGGGCGTCTATGGCTACACCTTC. Protein product: CASSEPPGGVYGYTF.

The CDR3 loop is CASNQGPSTDTQYF. In DNA form, the CDR3 reads TGTGCCAGCAACCAGGGGCCGAGCACAGATACGCAGTATTTT. J is TRBJ2-3 and V is TRBV2, with D possibly being TRBD1 (6 bases). The germline gives CDR1 SNHLY, CDR2 FYNNEI. This CDR3 has 14 amino acids. V was pared by 7 bases and J by 0 bases, with 11 bases between.

This chain uses TRBV5-1 with TRBJ1-2, with D tentatively TRBD1 (6 bases). This CDR3 spans 15 amino acids. V lost 1 base and J 8 bases, leaving 18 bases between the germline ends. Germline-derived CDR1 and CDR2 are SGHRS and YFSETQ. The CDR3 nucleotides read TGCGCCAGCAGCTTGAGGCAGGGGCCGATGGAAGGCTACACCTTC. This translates into CASSLRQGPMEGYTF.

The CDR3 region has the DNA TGTGCCAGCAGCACTCTCCCCCTAGAGACCCAGTACTTC. It specifies CASSTLPLETQYF. The chain uses TRBV9 and TRBJ2-5; no firm D call. This CDR3 region has 13 residues. The germline gives CDR1 SGDLS, CDR2 YYNGEE. The V end lost 4 bases, the J end lost 4 bases, and 11 bases lay between the germline ends.

The genes are TRBV9 and TRBJ2-7; no firm D call. The germline V gene has CDR1 SGDLS and CDR2 YYNGEE. The CDR3 sequence is 15 residues long. The V end was cut by 3 bases, the J end by 2 bases, with 15 bases between. This chain's CDR3 is CASSGEAEQTYEQYF. For the CDR3, the DNA is TGTGCCAGCAGCGGAGAGGCCGAGCAAACCTACGAGCAGTACTTC.

V and J are TRBV7-9 and TRBJ2-7; 9 bases agree with TRBD2. Germline V gives CDR1 SEHNR, CDR2 FQNEAQ (reference sequence). V shed 5 bases and J 5 bases; nucleotides not matched to a gene: 4. The CDR3 loop spans 13 amino acids. This CDR3 is CASSLIAGDEQYF. The DNA of the CDR3 is TGTGCCAGCAGCCTTATAGCGGGAGACGAGCAGTACTTC.

This sequence joins TRBV2 and TRBJ2-5; 9 bases are shared with TRBD1. CDR1 SNHLY and CDR2 FYNNEI come from the germline V gene. V trimming: 7 bases; J trimming: 3 bases; junction bases outside the gene matches: 6. The CDR3 extends over 14 amino acids. In nucleotides, the CDR3 is TGTGCCAGCAATGGACAGGGGCCGAAAGAGACCCAGTACTTC. It yields the protein CASNGQGPKETQYF.

This clone was seen just once. This sequence joins TRBV5-4 and TRBJ2-1, with TRBD2 matching 8 bases. Looked up from germline, CDR1 is SGHNT and CDR2 is YYREEE (reference sequence). The CDR3 loop spans 14 amino acids. Trimming took 4 bases from V and 13 from J; bases not matched to a gene: 13. CDR3 coding DNA: TGTGCCAGCAGCACCGGGACTAGTAAGGAGGGTCAGTTCTTC. Amino acid sequence: CASSTGTSKEGQFF.

The chain couples TRBV5-1 to TRBJ2-1; weak D call: TRBD2 (5 bases). The CDR3 sequence is 13 residues long. Germline assignment: CDR1 SGHRS and CDR2 YFSETQ. V gave up 7 bases and J gave up 3 bases, with 11 bases separating them. Written as DNA, the CDR3 is TGCGCCAGCTCCGAGGGCAACTACAATGAGCAGTTCTTC. It yields the protein CASSEGNYNEQFF.

CDR3 loop: CASSQDQAPGELFF. For the CDR3, the DNA is TGCGCCAGCAGCCAAGATCAGGCACCCGGGGAGCTGTTTTTT. The genes are TRBV4-1 and TRBJ2-2, with D hard to call. The CDR3 is made up of 14 amino acids. Deletions cut 0 bases from V and 6 bases from J, with 8 bases between. Germline CDR1 is MGHRA and CDR2 is YSYEKL.

The chain recombines TRBV7-9 with TRBJ2-6; D not resolved. With 5 bases removed from V and 1 base from J, the gap between germline ends came to 9 bases. This CDR3 is built from 15 residues. Germline lookup yields CDR1 SEHNR and CDR2 FQNEAQ (reference sequence). CDR3 amino acids: CASSLPVSGANVLTF. Here the CDR3 DNA reads TGTGCCAGCAGCCTACCCGTATCTGGGGCCAACGTCCTGACTTTC.

V and J are TRBV27 and TRBJ2-1, with 11 bases identical to TRBD2. The CDR3 extends over 20 amino acids. Germline V CDR1 and CDR2: MNHEY, SMNVEV (reference sequence). V was clipped by 4 bases and J by 4 bases; unmatched bases: 18. The CDR3 loop reads CASSSSIPPGLAVVYNEQFF. CDR3 coding DNA: TGTGCCAGCAGTTCTTCAATCCCACCGGGACTAGCGGTAGTATACAATGAGCAGTTCTTC.

The chain combines TRBV29-1 with TRBJ2-7, with D perhaps TRBD2 (5 bases). Trimming took off 6 bases at V and 1 base at J, with 13 bases between the two ends. Germline CDR1 reads SQVTM; CDR2 reads ANQGSEA. The CDR3 spans 13 residues. For the CDR3, the DNA is TGCAGCGTGAGCACTAGAACTTCCTACGAGCAGTACTTC. This encodes CSVSTRTSYEQYF.

This rearrangement joins TRBV6-6 to TRBJ2-7; a weak D match, TRBD1 (5 bases). Trimming left V 7 bases short and J 5 bases short, with 12 bases between. This CDR3 is built from 12 residues. Germline-derived CDR1 and CDR2 are MNHNY and SVGAGI (reference sequence). CDR3 in DNA: TGTGCCAGCAAAGATCCAGGGAACGAGCAGTACTTC. The encoded protein is CASKDPGNEQYF.

The chain links TRBV6-6 to TRBJ2-5, with 7 bases aligning to TRBD1. Germline V CDR1 and CDR2: MNHNY, SVGAGI (reference sequence). The CDR3 is 16 amino acids. J lost 0 bases, V lost 5 bases, and 9 bases had no gene match. CDR3 nucleotide sequence: TGTGCCAGCAGTGGACAGGCGTCGCCCAACCAAGAGACCCAGTACTTC. Translated: CASSGQASPNQETQYF.

This chain links TRBV7-9 with TRBJ2-7; 7 bases agree with TRBD1. V shed 5 bases, J shed 2 bases, and the junction held 6 bases outside the gene matches. CDR3 length equals 14 residues. Germline CDR1 reads SEHNR; CDR2 reads FQNEAQ (reference sequence). The CDR3 sequence: CASSGRDSPYEQYF. The CDR3 region has the DNA TGTGCCAGCAGCGGCCGGGACAGTCCCTACGAGCAGTACTTC.

This rearrangement joins TRBV7-9 to TRBJ2-7, with TRBD2 matching over 10 bases. CDR1 and CDR2 (germline): SEHNR, FQNEAQ (reference sequence). The J segment lost 4 bases and the V segment lost 4 bases, leaving 4 bases of the junction unmatched. The CDR3 loop spans 14 amino acids. CDR3: CASSSSGRDYEQYF. The CDR3 DNA is TGTGCCAGCAGCTCTAGCGGGAGAGATTACGAGCAGTACTTC.

V is TRBV28 and J is TRBJ2-1; D possibly corresponds to TRBD2 (7 bases). CDR3 size: 15 residues. Trimming pared 6 bases from V and 0 bases from J, leaving 12 bases between. Germline V lookup: CDR1 MDHEN, CDR2 SYDVKM. CDR3 bases: TGTGCCAGCAGCGGGGGCGGGAGCTCCTACAATGAGCAGTTCTTC. Protein product: CASSGGGSSYNEQFF.

This clone was observed a handful of times. This sequence joins TRBV7-9 and TRBJ2-3; D unclear. Germline CDR1 is SEHNR and CDR2 is FQNEAQ (reference sequence). V lost 3 bases to trimming and J lost 4 bases, with 5 bases between them. This CDR3 comprises 12 residues. CDR3 sequence: CASSFSADTQYF. In DNA, the CDR3 is TGTGCCAGCAGCTTTTCGGCAGATACGCAGTATTTT. The whole variable domain, filled in from reference TRBV7-9 and TRBJ2-3, reads DTGVSQNPRHKITKRGQNVTFRCDPISEHNRLYWYRQTLGQGPEFLTYFQNEAQLEKSRLLSDRFSAERPKGSFSTLEIQRTEQGDSAMYLCASSFSADTQYFGPGTRLTVL.

The chain carries TRBV6-5 and TRBJ1-3; perhaps TRBD1 as D (6 bases). The V gene lost 1 base and the J gene lost 2 bases, with 9 bases spanning the gap. This CDR3 has 15 amino acids. In germline, CDR1 is MNHEY, CDR2 SVGAGI. The CDR3, as DNA: TGTGCCAGCAGTTACTGGGGGGGCGCTGGAAACACCATATATTTT. Translated, it gives CASSYWGGAGNTIYF.

The rearrangement joins TRBV28 to TRBJ2-7; weak D call: TRBD1 (6 bases). V was shortened by 2 bases and J by 3 bases, with 11 bases between the two germline ends. The CDR3 has 14 residues. Germline values: CDR1 MDHEN, CDR2 SYDVKM. The CDR3 DNA is TGTGCCAGCAGTTTACGCCAGGGGTACTACGAGCAGTACTTC. Protein product: CASSLRQGYYEQYF.

The rearrangement links TRBV2 to TRBJ2-3, with TRBD1 identical over 9 bases. Germline V lookup: CDR1 SNHLY, CDR2 FYNNEI. CDR3 size: 16 residues. Unmatched junction bases numbered 8, after V lost 6 bases and J lost 1 base. CDR3 region: CASRDFTGGGTDTQYF. The CDR3 coding sequence is TGTGCCAGCAGGGATTTCACAGGGGGCGGCACAGATACGCAGTATTTT. The full variable domain, in which reference TRBV2 and TRBJ2-3 provide the parts outside the CDR3, is EPEVTQTPSHQVTQMGQEVILRCVPISNHLYFYWYRQILGQKVEFLVSFYNNEISEKSEIFDDQFSVERPDGSNFTLKIRSTKLEDSAMYFCASRDFTGGGTDTQYFGPGTRLTVL.

This sequence joins TRBV30 and TRBJ2-7, with 11 bases fitting TRBD1. The CDR3 is 14 amino acids. Germline-derived CDR1 and CDR2 are GTSNPN and SVGIG (reference sequence). V lost 5 bases and J lost 7; bases outside the gene matches: 10. CDR3 protein: CAWAEGQGAREQYF. Written as DNA, the CDR3 is TGTGCCTGGGCCGAAGGACAGGGGGCCCGGGAGCAGTACTTC. Drawing the rest from reference TRBV30 and TRBJ2-7, the complete variable domain is SQTIHQWPATLVQPVGSPLSLECTVEGTSNPNLYWYRQAAGRGLQLLFYSVGIGQISSEVPQNLSASRPQDRQFILSSKKLLLSDSGFYLCAWAEGQGAREQYFGPGTRLTVT.